This T cell receptor (beta chain) was identified during a study of identical twins. Notes on the study in general: Out-of-frame alpha sequences common to twins exhibited a surplus of low generation probability.

Template switching, a step in the protocol, added a universal primer site, and cDNA carried unique molecular identifiers. TCRdb reprocessed the 5' RACE reads with MiXCR, giving one entry per CDR3 protein. This sample has 200,000 to 300,000 distinct CDR3 sequences, with roughly 7.5% found just once. Regarding this clonotype: Its target is not known.

The data were also submitted as part of a second study, on yellow fever vaccine responses in identical twins.

The clonotype comes from a young woman in good health. The sequenced sample was CD8+ T cells sorted from blood.

The DNA for the CDR3 is TGTGCCAGCAGCTTAGACGGGGGGTTCTACGAGCAGTACTTC. Residues: CASSLDGGFYEQYF. The chain uses TRBV7-8 and TRBJ2-7; the match to TRBD2 covers 7 bases. Germline V gives CDR1 SGHVS, CDR2 FQNEAQ. This CDR3 is 14 amino acids long. V lost 1 base to trimming and J lost 3 bases; unmatched junction nucleotides: 3.